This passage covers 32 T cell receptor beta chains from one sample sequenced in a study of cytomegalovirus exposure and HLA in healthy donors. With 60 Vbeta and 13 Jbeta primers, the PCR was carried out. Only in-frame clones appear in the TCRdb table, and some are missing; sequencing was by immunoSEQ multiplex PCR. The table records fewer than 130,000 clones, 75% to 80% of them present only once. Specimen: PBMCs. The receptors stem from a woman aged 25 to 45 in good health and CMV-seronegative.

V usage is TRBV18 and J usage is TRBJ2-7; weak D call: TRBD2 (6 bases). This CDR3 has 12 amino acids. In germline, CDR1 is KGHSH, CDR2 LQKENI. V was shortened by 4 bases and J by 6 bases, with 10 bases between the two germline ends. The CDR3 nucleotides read TGTGCCAGCTCACAGGTCGGGAGCGAGCAGTACTTC. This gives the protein CASSQVGSEQYF. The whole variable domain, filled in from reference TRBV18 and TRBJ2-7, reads NAGVMQNPRHLVRRRGQEARLRCSPMKGHSHVYWYRQLPEEGLKFMVYLQKENIIDESGMPKERFSAEFPKEGPSILRIQQVVRGDSAAYFCASSQVGSEQYFGPGTRLTVT.

DNA for the CDR3: TGCAGCGTTACCCGGGACAGGGGGACTCCGGGACTAGCGGGAGTCGGGACCTACAATGAGCAGTTCTTC. The encoded protein is CSVTRDRGTPGLAGVGTYNEQFF. The chain recombines TRBV29-1 with TRBJ2-1; TRBD2 matches at 14 bases. The V segment lost 5 bases and the J segment 2 bases; nucleotides outside the gene matches: 26. The length of the CDR3 is 23 residues. The germline V gene has CDR1 SQVTM and CDR2 ANQGSEA.

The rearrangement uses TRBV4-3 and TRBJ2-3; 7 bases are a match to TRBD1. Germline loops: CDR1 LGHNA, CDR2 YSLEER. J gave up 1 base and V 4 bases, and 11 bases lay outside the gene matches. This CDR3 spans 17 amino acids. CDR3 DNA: TGCGCCAGCAGCCTAGGGGCAGGGGGTACGGGCACAGATACGCAGTATTTT. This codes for CASSLGAGGTGTDTQYF.

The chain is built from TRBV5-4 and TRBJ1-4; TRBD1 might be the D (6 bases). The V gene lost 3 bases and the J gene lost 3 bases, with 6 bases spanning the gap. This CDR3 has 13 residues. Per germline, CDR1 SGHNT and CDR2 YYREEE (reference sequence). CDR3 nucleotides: TGTGCCAGCAGCTCAGGGGCTAATGAAAAACTGTTTTTT. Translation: CASSSGANEKLFF.

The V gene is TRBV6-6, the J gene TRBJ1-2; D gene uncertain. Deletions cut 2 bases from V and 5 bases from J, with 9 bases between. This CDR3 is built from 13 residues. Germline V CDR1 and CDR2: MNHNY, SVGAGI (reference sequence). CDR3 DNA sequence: TGTGCCAGCAGTTACGAACAGAGATATGGCTACACCTTC. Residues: CASSYEQRYGYTF.

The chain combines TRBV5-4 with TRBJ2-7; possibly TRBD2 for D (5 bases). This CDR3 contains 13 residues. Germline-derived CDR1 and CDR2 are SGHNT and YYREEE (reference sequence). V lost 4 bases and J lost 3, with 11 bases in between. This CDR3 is CASSIGGSYEQYF. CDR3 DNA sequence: TGTGCCAGCAGCATTGGAGGAAGCTACGAGCAGTACTTC. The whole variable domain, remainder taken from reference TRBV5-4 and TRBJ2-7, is ETGVTQSPTHLIKTRGQQVTLRCSSQSGHNTVSWYQQALGQGPQFIFQYYREEENGRGNFPPRFSGLQFPNYSSELNVNALELDDSALYLCASSIGGSYEQYFGPGTRLTVT.

The CDR3 is CASDSGGSSYEQYF. CDR3 DNA sequence: TGTGCCAGTGATAGTGGAGGTTCGTCCTACGAGCAGTACTTC. V usage is TRBV2 and J usage is TRBJ2-7; a weak D match, TRBD2 (5 bases). Trimming stripped 9 bases from V and 1 base from J, with 16 bases between. Looked up from germline, CDR1 is SNHLY and CDR2 is FYNNEI. The CDR3 totals 14 residues.

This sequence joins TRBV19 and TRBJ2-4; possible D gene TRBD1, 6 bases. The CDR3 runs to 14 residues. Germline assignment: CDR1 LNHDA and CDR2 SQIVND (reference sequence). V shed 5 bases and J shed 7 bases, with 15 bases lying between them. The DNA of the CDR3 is TGTGCCAGTAGTCCGTGGGGGCGACGTAACATTCAGTACTTC. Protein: CASSPWGRRNIQYF.

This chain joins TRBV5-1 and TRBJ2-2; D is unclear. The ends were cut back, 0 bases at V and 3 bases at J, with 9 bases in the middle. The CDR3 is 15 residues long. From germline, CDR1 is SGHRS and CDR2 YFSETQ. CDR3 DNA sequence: TGCGCCAGCAGCTTGGGCCACCGGGACACCGGGGAGCTGTTTTTT. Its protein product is CASSLGHRDTGELFF.

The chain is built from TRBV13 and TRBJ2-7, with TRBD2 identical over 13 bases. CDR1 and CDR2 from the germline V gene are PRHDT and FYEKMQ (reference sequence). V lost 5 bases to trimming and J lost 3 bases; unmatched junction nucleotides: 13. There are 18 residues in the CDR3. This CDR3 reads CASSILRTSGSIGYEQYF. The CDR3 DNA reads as TGTGCCAGCAGCATCCTCCGGACTAGCGGGAGTATTGGCTACGAGCAGTACTTC.

The CDR3 loop is CASSLDPETVYSNQPQHF. CDR3 in DNA: TGCGCCAGCAGCTTGGACCCCGAGACAGTTTATAGCAATCAGCCCCAGCATTTT. The chain couples TRBV5-1 to TRBJ1-5, with D possibly TRBD1 on 5 matching bases. The CDR3 has 18 residues. The ends were cut back, 0 bases at V and 0 bases at J, with 16 bases in the middle. Germline V CDR1 and CDR2: SGHRS, YFSETQ.

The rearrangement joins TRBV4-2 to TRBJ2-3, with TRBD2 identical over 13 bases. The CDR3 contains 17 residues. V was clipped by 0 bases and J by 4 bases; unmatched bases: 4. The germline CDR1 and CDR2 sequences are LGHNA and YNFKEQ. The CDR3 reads CASSQEGTSGISDTQYF. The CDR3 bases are TGTGCCAGCAGCCAAGAAGGGACTAGCGGGATCTCAGATACGCAGTATTTT.

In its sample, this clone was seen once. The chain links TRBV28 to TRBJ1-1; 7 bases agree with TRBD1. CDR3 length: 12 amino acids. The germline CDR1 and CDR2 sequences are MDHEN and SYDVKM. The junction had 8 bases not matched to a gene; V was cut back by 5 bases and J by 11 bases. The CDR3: CASSRTGVRAFF. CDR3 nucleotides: TGTGCCAGCAGTCGCACAGGGGTCCGTGCTTTCTTT.

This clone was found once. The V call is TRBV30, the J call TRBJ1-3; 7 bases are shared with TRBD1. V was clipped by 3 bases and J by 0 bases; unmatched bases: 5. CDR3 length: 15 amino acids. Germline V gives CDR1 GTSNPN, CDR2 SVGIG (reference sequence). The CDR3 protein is CAWRRDSYSGNTIYF. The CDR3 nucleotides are TGTGCCTGGAGGCGGGACAGTTACTCTGGAAACACCATATATTTT.

DNA for the CDR3: TGTGCCTGGAGTGTATCAAGGGGTACCGGGGAGCTGTTTTTT. It is translated as CAWSVSRGTGELFF. The V gene is TRBV30, the J gene TRBJ2-2; a possible D gene is TRBD1 (5 bases). Germline V gene data show CDR1 as GTSNPN and CDR2 as SVGIG (reference sequence). Deletions cut 0 bases from V and 5 bases from J, with 10 bases between. This CDR3 contains 14 residues.

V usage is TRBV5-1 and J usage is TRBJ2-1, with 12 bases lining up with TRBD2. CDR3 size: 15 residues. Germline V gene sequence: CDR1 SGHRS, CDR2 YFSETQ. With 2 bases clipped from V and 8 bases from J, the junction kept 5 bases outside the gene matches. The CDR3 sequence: CASSFGLAGGDEQFF. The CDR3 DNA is TGCGCCAGCAGCTTTGGTCTAGCGGGAGGGGATGAGCAGTTCTTC.

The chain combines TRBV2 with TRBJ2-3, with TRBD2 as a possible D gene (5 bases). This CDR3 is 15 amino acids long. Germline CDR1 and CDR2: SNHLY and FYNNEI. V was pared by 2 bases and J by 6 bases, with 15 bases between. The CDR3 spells CASSENSLAQDTQYF. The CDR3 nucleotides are TGTGCCAGCAGTGAAAACTCTCTAGCACAGGATACGCAGTATTTT.

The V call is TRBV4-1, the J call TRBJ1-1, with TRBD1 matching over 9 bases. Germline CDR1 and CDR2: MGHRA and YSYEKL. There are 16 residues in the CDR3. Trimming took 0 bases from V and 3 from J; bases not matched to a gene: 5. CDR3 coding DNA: TGCGCCAGCAGCCAAGAACAGGGGGCGGGGGACACTGAAGCTTTCTTT. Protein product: CASSQEQGAGDTEAFF.

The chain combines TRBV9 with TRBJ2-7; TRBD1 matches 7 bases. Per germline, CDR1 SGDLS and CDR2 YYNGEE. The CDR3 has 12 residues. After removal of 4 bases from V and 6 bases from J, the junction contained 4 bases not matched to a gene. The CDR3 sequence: CASSQRTGEQYF. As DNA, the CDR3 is TGTGCCAGCAGCCAACGGACAGGCGAGCAGTACTTC.

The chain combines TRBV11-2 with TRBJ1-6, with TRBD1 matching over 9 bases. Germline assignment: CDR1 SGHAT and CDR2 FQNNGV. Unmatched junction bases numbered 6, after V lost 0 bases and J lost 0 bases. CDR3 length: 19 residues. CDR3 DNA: TGTGCCAGCAGCTTAGACCCCGGGACAGGGAGCTCCTATAATTCACCCCTCCACTTT. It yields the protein CASSLDPGTGSSYNSPLHF.

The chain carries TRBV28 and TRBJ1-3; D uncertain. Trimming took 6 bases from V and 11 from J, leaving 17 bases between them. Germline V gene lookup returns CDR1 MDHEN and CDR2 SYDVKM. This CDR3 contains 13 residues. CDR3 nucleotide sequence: TGTGCCAGCAGACCCGAGGGAACAAGCGCCATATATTTT. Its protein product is CASRPEGTSAIYF.

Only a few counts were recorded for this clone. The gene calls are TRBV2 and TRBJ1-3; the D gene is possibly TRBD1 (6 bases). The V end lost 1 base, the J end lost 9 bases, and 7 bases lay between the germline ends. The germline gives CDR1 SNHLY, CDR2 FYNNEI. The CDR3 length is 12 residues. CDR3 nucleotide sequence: TGTGCCAGCAGTGAAGACAGGGCCACCATATATTTT. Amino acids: CASSEDRATIYF.

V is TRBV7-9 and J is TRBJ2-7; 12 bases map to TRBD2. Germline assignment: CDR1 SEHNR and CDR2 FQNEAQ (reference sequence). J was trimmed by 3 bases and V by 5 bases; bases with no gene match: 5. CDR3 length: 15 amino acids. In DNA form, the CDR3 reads TGTGCCAGCAGCCCGACTAGCGGGAGAGTCTACGAGCAGTACTTC. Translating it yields CASSPTSGRVYEQYF.

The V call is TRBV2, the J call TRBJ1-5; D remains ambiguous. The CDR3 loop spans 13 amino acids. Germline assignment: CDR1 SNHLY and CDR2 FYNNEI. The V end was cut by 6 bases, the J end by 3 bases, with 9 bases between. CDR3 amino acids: CASSQEANQPQHF. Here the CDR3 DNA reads TGTGCCAGCAGCCAGGAGGCCAATCAGCCCCAGCATTTT. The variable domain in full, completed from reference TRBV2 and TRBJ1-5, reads EPEVTQTPSHQVTQMGQEVILRCVPISNHLYFYWYRQILGQKVEFLVSFYNNEISEKSEIFDDQFSVERPDGSNFTLKIRSTKLEDSAMYFCASSQEANQPQHFGDGTRLSIL.

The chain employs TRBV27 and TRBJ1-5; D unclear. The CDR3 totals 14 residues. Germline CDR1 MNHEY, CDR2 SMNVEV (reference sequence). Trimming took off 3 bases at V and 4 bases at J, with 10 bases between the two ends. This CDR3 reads CASSLGSPNQPQHF. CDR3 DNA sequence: TGTGCCAGCAGTTTGGGCAGCCCAAATCAGCCCCAGCATTTT.

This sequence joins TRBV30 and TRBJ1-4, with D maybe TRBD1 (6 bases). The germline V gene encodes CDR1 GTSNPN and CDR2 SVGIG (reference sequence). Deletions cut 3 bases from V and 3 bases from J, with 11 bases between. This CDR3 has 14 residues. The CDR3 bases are TGTGCCTGGAGCAAGGGGGGGTCTAATGAAAAACTGTTTTTT. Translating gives CAWSKGGSNEKLFF.

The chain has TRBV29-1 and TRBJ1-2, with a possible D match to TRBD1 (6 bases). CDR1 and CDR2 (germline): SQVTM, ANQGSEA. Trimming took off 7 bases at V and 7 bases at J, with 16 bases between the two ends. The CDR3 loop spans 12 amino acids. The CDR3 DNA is TGCAGCGCTTTAGACAGGTCTTTTGGCTACACCTTC. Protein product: CSALDRSFGYTF. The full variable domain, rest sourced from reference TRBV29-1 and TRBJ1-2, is SAVISQKPSRDICQRGTSLTIQCQVDSQVTMMFWYRQQPGQSLTLIATANQGSEATYESGFVIDKFPISRPNLTFSTLTVSNMSPEDSSIYLCSALDRSFGYTFGSGTRLTVV.

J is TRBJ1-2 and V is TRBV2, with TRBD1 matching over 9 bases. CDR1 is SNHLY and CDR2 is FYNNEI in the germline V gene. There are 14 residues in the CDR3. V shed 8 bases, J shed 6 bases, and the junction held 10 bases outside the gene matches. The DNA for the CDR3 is TGTGCCAGCGGAGCCGGAGACAGGGGGGATGGCTACACCTTC. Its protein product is CASGAGDRGDGYTF. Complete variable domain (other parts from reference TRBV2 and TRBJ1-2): EPEVTQTPSHQVTQMGQEVILRCVPISNHLYFYWYRQILGQKVEFLVSFYNNEISEKSEIFDDQFSVERPDGSNFTLKIRSTKLEDSAMYFCASGAGDRGDGYTFGSGTRLTVV.

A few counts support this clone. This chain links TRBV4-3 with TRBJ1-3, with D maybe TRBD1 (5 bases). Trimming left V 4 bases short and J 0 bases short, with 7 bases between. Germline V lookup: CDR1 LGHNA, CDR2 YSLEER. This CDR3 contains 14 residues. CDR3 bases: TGCGCCAGCAGCCCACAGGCCTCTGGAAACACCATATATTTT. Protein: CASSPQASGNTIYF.

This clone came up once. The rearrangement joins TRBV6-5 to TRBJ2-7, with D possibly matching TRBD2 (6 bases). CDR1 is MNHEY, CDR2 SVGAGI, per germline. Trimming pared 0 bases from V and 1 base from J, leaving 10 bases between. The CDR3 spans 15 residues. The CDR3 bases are TGTGCCAGCAGTTACTCTTGGGGGGATTCCTACGAGCAGTACTTC. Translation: CASSYSWGDSYEQYF.

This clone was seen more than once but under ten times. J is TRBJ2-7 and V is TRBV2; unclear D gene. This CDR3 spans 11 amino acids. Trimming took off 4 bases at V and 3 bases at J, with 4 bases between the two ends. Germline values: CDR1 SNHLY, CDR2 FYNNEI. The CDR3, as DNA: TGTGCCAGCAGTGCCGTCTACGAGCAGTACTTC. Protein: CASSAVYEQYF.

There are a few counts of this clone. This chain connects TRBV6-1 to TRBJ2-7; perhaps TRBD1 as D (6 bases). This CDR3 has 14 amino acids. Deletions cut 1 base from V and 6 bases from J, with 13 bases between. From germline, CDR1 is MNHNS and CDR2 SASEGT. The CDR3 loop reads CASSEVDRWGEQYF. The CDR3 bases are TGTGCCAGCAGTGAAGTGGACAGATGGGGCGAGCAGTACTTC.